These T cell receptor beta chains were read from a single sample in a study of cytomegalovirus exposure and HLA in healthy donors. Sequencing used immunoSEQ multiplex PCR; TCRdb keeps in-frame clones, though not all of them. The table lists about 120,000 clones. Sequencing was done on a sample of PBMCs. The origin of the receptors is a man aged 18 to 29 in good health and CMV-seronegative. The CDR3 runs from the conserved cysteine through the conserved F or W. D genes are given only for firm matches. Size tells how often a clone was seen (once, few, many) or the class of an expanded clone, and some rows leave it out.

TRBJ1-2 | TRBV27 | 13 | - | - | TGTGCCAGCAGTCAGACAGTGGGCAGTGGCTACACCTTC | CASSQTVGSGYTF
TRBJ2-1 | TRBV9 | 13 | - | - | TGTGCCAGCAGCGGGAGGGCAATGGATGAGCAGTTCTTC | CASSGRAMDEQFF
TRBJ1-1 | TRBV7-9 | 19 | - | - | TGTGCCAGCAGCTTAATTGGTCCAGGGCGCCATTCGATGAACACTGAAGCTTTCTTT | CASSLIGPGRHSMNTEAFF
TRBJ2-5 | TRBV6-1 | 14 | - | - | TGTGCCAGCAGTGGCCAAACAGGGTGGAAGACCCAGTACTTC | CASSGQTGWKTQYF
TRBJ2-7 | TRBV4-2 | 16 | TRBD2 | - | TGTGCCAGCAGCCAAGATGAGCGCGGGAGTAGATACGAGCAGTACTTC | CASSQDERGSRYEQYF
TRBJ1-4 | TRBV7-9 | 15 | - | - | TGTGCCAGCAGCTTAGGAGGACAGTTTAATGAAAAACTGTTTTTT | CASSLGGQFNEKLFF
TRBJ2-1 | TRBV19 | 17 | TRBD2 | - | TGTGCCAGTAGTTCCGAACGGGGGGTGGTGGCCTACAATGAGCAGTTCTTC | CASSSERGVVAYNEQFF
TRBJ2-2 | TRBV10-3 | 15 | - | - | TGTGCCATCAGTGAGGAGGGAGAGAGCACCGGGGAGCTGTTTTTT | CAISEEGESTGELFF
TRBJ1-2 | TRBV9 | 16 | - | - | TGTGCCAGCAGCGCGACTAACAGGGACGGCGGCTATGGCTACACCTTC | CASSATNRDGGYGYTF
TRBJ1-4 | TRBV7-9 | 14 | TRBD1 | - | TGTGCCAGCAGTCACAGGGGCGGTAATGAAAAACTGTTTTTT | CASSHRGGNEKLFF
TRBJ2-2 | TRBV5-1 | 17 | - | - | TGCGCCAGCAGCGGGACTTACAGGGGTGGGCCCACCGGGGAGCTGTTTTTT | CASSGTYRGGPTGELFF
TRBJ1-2 | TRBV30 | 15 | - | - | TGTGCCTGGAGGTTAGGGGCCGGTACTCGCTATGGCTACACCTTC | CAWRLGAGTRYGYTF
TRBJ1-4 | TRBV5-8 | 14 | - | medium-sized | TGTGCCAGCAGCTCGGGACATACTAATGAAAAACTGTTTTTT | CASSSGHTNEKLFF
TRBJ2-7 | TRBV18 | 14 | TRBD1 | - | TGTGCCAGCTCAAGTGTCCAGGGGGCCTACGAGCAGTACTTC | CASSSVQGAYEQYF
TRBJ1-2 | TRBV19 | 13 | - | - | TGTGCCAGTAACCCCGGGACAAAGTATGGCTACACCTTC | CASNPGTKYGYTF
TRBJ2-2 | TRBV5-4 | 14 | - | - | TGTGCCAGCAGCCTTTCAGGGTACACCGGGGAGCTGTTTTTT | CASSLSGYTGELFF
TRBJ1-5 | TRBV27 | 14 | - | - | TGTGCCAGCAGTTTCCGGGGAGGGGGTCAGCCCCAGCATTTT | CASSFRGGGQPQHF
TRBJ2-2 | TRBV7-2 | 15 | - | - | TGTGCCGAGCTAAGGGGGGGAGAGGGCACCGGGGAGCTGTTTTTT | CAELRGGEGTGELFF
TRBJ1-1 | TRBV28 | 14 | - | - | TGTGCCAGCAGTTCCCCCGGGAAGAACACTGAAGCTTTCTTT | CASSSPGKNTEAFF
TRBJ2-3 | TRBV29-1 | 15 | - | - | TGCAGCGTAAGAGGCCGGGACAATAGCACAGATACGCAGTATTTT | CSVRGRDNSTDTQYF
TRBJ1-2 | TRBV2 | 14 | - | - | TGTGCCAGCAGTGTTCTACTAGCTAACTATGGCTACACCTTC | CASSVLLANYGYTF
TRBJ1-6 | TRBV5-1 | 13 | - | - | TGCGCCAGCAGCTACGGCGGAGACTCACCCCTCCACTTT | CASSYGGDSPLHF
TRBJ2-2 | TRBV9 | 19 | TRBD2 | - | TGTGCCAGCAGCGTAGAAGGGACTAGCGGGGGCCTGAACACCGGGGAGCTGTTTTTT | CASSVEGTSGGLNTGELFF
TRBJ1-2 | TRBV9 | 17 | - | - | TGTGCCAGCAGCGTAAGCCCCTCTCGAGTGGGAGACTATGGCTACACCTTC | CASSVSPSRVGDYGYTF
TRBJ2-1 | TRBV5-1 | 15 | TRBD1 | - | TGCGCCAGCAGTTCCGGGACAGGGAACTACAATGAGCAGTTCTTC | CASSSGTGNYNEQFF
TRBJ1-5 | TRBV6-4 | 15 | - | - | TGTGCCAGAGAATCGAAGAGAGGGAGCAATCAGCCCCAGCATTTT | CARESKRGSNQPQHF
TRBJ2-7 | TRBV10-3 | 13 | - | - | TGTGCCATCAGTGCGCAGGGTTCTTACGAGCAGTACTTC | CAISAQGSYEQYF
TRBJ2-3 | TRBV27 | 16 | TRBD2 | - | TGTGCCAGCAGTTTGCTGGCGGGGGGCTTCACAGATACGCAGTATTTT | CASSLLAGGFTDTQYF
TRBJ2-2 | TRBV9 | 16 | TRBD1 | - | TGTGCCAGCAGCCTCTCGCGGGACAGGAGCACCGGGGAGCTGTTTTTT | CASSLSRDRSTGELFF
TRBJ1-1 | TRBV30 | 13 | - | - | TGTGCCTGGAGTGTATTGGGAGGGCGTAGAGCTTTCTTT | CAWSVLGGRRAFF
TRBJ1-3 | TRBV19 | 18 | TRBD1 | - | TGTGCCAGTAGTATACCGGGACAGGGGGGAGAGATTGGAAACACCATATATTTT | CASSIPGQGGEIGNTIYF
TRBJ1-1 | TRBV19 | 15 | TRBD1 | - | TGTGCCAGTAGTATTTGGGGACAGGGGGACACTGAAGCTTTCTTT | CASSIWGQGDTEAFF
TRBJ1-1 | TRBV2 | 13 | - | - | TGTGCCAGCACGCTACAGGGGAACACTGAAGCTTTCTTT | CASTLQGNTEAFF
TRBJ1-2 | TRBV30 | 11 | - | - | TGTGCTAGGGACGGGGGTGCAGGCTACACCTTC | CARDGGAGYTF
TRBJ1-5 | TRBV7-2 | 17 | TRBD1 | - | TGTGCCAGCAGCCGACTAACAGGGGGCTCAAGCAATCAGCCCCAGCATTTT | CASSRLTGGSSNQPQHF
TRBJ2-5 | TRBV28 | 15 | - | - | TGTGCCAGCAGTTCCTCGACAGGTGCCCAAGAGACCCAGTACTTC | CASSSSTGAQETQYF
TRBJ1-4 | TRBV4-2 | 14 | - | - | TGTGCCAGCAGCCCAGGGCAGACTAATGAAAAACTGTTTTTT | CASSPGQTNEKLFF